A selection of T cell receptor beta chains follows, all from one sample in a study of control samples from healthy donors and cancer patients. Data came from immunoSEQ multiplex PCR; TCRdb stores just in-frame clones and leaves some out. The sample has 150,000 or so clones, 93% seen once. The specimen sequenced was blood. All receptors come from a man in his late teens or twenties in good health. Each CDR3 is given with its conserved first and last residue. Each record gives: clone size, J gene, V gene, D gene, CDR3 DNA, CDR3 protein. D genes are given only for firm matches. Clone size is stated in some rows and not others, as once, few, many or a class when expanded.

clone size: NA; J gene: TRBJ2-2; V gene: TRBV13; D gene: NA; CDR3 DNA: TGTGCCAGCAGCTCTCCAGACCCGGGGCGTCCTGCGAACACCGGGGAGCTGTTTTTT; CDR3 protein: CASSSPDPGRPANTGELFF
clone size: NA; J gene: TRBJ1-2; V gene: TRBV2; D gene: NA; CDR3 DNA: TGTGCCAGCAGTGAGTTGATTCGCTACACCTTC; CDR3 protein: CASSELIRYTF
clone size: NA; J gene: TRBJ2-5; V gene: TRBV18; D gene: NA; CDR3 DNA: TGTGCCAGCTCACCACCGGTCCCATCTCTGGAGACCCAGTACTTC; CDR3 protein: CASSPPVPSLETQYF
clone size: NA; J gene: TRBJ2-5; V gene: TRBV7-3; D gene: TRBD2; CDR3 DNA: TGTGCCAGCAGCCCGAGCGCGACTAGCGGGAGAGAGACCCAGTACTTC; CDR3 protein: CASSPSATSGRETQYF
clone size: NA; J gene: TRBJ2-2; V gene: TRBV5-1; D gene: NA; CDR3 DNA: TGCGCCAGCAGAGAAGGGCCCGGGGAGCTGTTTTTT; CDR3 protein: CASREGPGELFF
clone size: NA; J gene: TRBJ2-1; V gene: TRBV19; D gene: NA; CDR3 DNA: TGTGCCAGTAGGGAAGGGGTTCGCTCCTACAATGAGCAGTTCTTC; CDR3 protein: CASREGVRSYNEQFF
clone size: NA; J gene: TRBJ1-2; V gene: TRBV28; D gene: TRBD1; CDR3 DNA: TGTGCCAGCAGTTTGGACAGGGGTCCCTATGGCTACACCTTC; CDR3 protein: CASSLDRGPYGYTF
clone size: NA; J gene: TRBJ2-4; V gene: TRBV7-2; D gene: NA; CDR3 DNA: TGTGCCAGCAGCTTAGAGGTACGGCGGTCCAAAAACATTCAGTACTTC; CDR3 protein: CASSLEVRRSKNIQYF
clone size: NA; J gene: TRBJ2-5; V gene: TRBV7-9; D gene: TRBD1; CDR3 DNA: TGTGCCAGCAGTCTCGTGGCGGGACAGGGTTCTGAAGAGACCCAGTACTTC; CDR3 protein: CASSLVAGQGSEETQYF
clone size: NA; J gene: TRBJ1-1; V gene: TRBV4-1; D gene: NA; CDR3 DNA: TGCGCCAGCAGCCAAGAGGGGAGAGGACAGGAAGCTTTCTTT; CDR3 protein: CASSQEGRGQEAFF
clone size: NA; J gene: TRBJ2-4; V gene: TRBV19; D gene: NA; CDR3 DNA: TGTGCCAGTAGTTCTACAATGGGGGGTAGAGACATTCAGTACTTC; CDR3 protein: CASSSTMGGRDIQYF
clone size: NA; J gene: TRBJ1-5; V gene: TRBV20-1; D gene: NA; CDR3 DNA: TGCAGTGCTAGTCTGGAAAGTAGCAATCAGCCCCAGCATTTT; CDR3 protein: CSASLESSNQPQHF
clone size: NA; J gene: TRBJ1-1; V gene: TRBV10-3; D gene: NA; CDR3 DNA: TGTGCCATCAGTGTCGGAGAAGGCACTGAAGCTTTCTTT; CDR3 protein: CAISVGEGTEAFF
clone size: once; J gene: TRBJ1-1; V gene: TRBV5-1; D gene: NA; CDR3 DNA: TGCGCCAGCAGCTTGGGACAGCCAAACACTGAAGCTTTCTTT; CDR3 protein: CASSLGQPNTEAFF
clone size: NA; J gene: TRBJ2-7; V gene: TRBV6-6; D gene: TRBD1; CDR3 DNA: TGTGCCAGCAGTCAACAAGCCGGGGACAGCCTCCTGGGCGAGCAGTACTTC; CDR3 protein: CASSQQAGDSLLGEQYF
clone size: NA; J gene: TRBJ1-5; V gene: TRBV19; D gene: NA; CDR3 DNA: TGTGCCAGCACTCAGACGCCAACAAGGAGAAATCAGCCCCAGCATTTT; CDR3 protein: CASTQTPTRRNQPQHF
clone size: NA; J gene: TRBJ2-7; V gene: TRBV5-1; D gene: NA; CDR3 DNA: TGCGCCAGCAGCTTCGGAGCAGGGTCCAACGAGCAGTACTTC; CDR3 protein: CASSFGAGSNEQYF
clone size: NA; J gene: TRBJ1-5; V gene: TRBV6-5; D gene: NA; CDR3 DNA: TGTGCCAGCAAGACGGGGAATCAGCCCCAGCATTTT; CDR3 protein: CASKTGNQPQHF
clone size: NA; J gene: TRBJ2-1; V gene: TRBV5-1; D gene: TRBD1; CDR3 DNA: TGCGCCAGCAGCTTGTCCGGGACAGGGGCGGGCAATGAGCAGTTCTTC; CDR3 protein: CASSLSGTGAGNEQFF
clone size: NA; J gene: TRBJ2-2; V gene: TRBV10-2; D gene: TRBD2; CDR3 DNA: TGCGCCAGCAGCCTGGGGGGGTCCGGGGAGCTGTTTTTT; CDR3 protein: CASSLGGSGELFF
clone size: NA; J gene: TRBJ1-1; V gene: TRBV5-1; D gene: NA; CDR3 DNA: TGCGCCAGCAGCGAGAAACCCACCGACACTTCATCTGAAGCTTTCTTT; CDR3 protein: CASSEKPTDTSSEAFF
clone size: NA; J gene: TRBJ2-1; V gene: TRBV27; D gene: NA; CDR3 DNA: TGTGCCAGCAGCCGTATGAACAGCTACAATGAGCAGTTCTTC; CDR3 protein: CASSRMNSYNEQFF
clone size: few; J gene: TRBJ1-2; V gene: TRBV6-1; D gene: NA; CDR3 DNA: TGTGCCAGCAGTGAAGAGATCTACTATGGCTACACCTTC; CDR3 protein: CASSEEIYYGYTF
clone size: NA; J gene: TRBJ2-1; V gene: TRBV9; D gene: TRBD1; CDR3 DNA: TGTGCCAGCAGCCCAGGGGGCGGTGAGCAGTTCTTC; CDR3 protein: CASSPGGGEQFF